The following is a T cell receptor (beta chain) sequence with its context. Its antigen is undetermined. Generated by immunoSEQ multiplex PCR, the TCRdb table keeps only in-frame clones and is missing some. The sample lists fewer than 55,000 clones; under 95% were seen once. The V gene lost 4 bases and the J gene lost 5 bases, with 9 bases spanning the gap. CDR1 and CDR2 (germline): MNHEY, SVGAGI. The CDR3 spans 13 residues. These data originate in a study of T cells after posttransplantation cyclophosphamide. Study outcomes and limitations: Blood and skin or GI T cell repertoires showed limited TRB overlap. After PTCy, TRB diversity resembled that of CNI/methotrexate controls.

Sample: PBMCs. The rearrangement links TRBV6-5 to TRBJ1-5; D is uncertain. This receptor was identified in a woman in her twenties or thirties in good health and a related stem cell transplant donor. CDR3 nucleotide sequence: TGTGCCAGCAGTTTCCGACAACATCAGCCCCAGCATTTT. Protein: CASSFRQHQPQHF.